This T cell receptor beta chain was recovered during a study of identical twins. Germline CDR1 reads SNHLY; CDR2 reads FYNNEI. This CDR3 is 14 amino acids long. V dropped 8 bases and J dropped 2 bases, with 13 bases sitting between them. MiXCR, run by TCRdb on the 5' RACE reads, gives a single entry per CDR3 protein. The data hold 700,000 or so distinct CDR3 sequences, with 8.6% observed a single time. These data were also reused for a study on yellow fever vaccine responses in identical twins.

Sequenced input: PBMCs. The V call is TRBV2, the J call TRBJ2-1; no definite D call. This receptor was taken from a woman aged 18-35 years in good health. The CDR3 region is CASLGMRTYNEQFF. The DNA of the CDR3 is TGTGCCAGCTTGGGGATGAGGACCTACAATGAGCAGTTCTTC.